Following are 23 T cell receptor beta chains from one sample sequenced in a study of CD8 T cells in ankylosing spondylitis. From the 5' RACE reads, TCRdb called clonotypes with MiXCR, one entry per CDR3 protein. The profile shows roughly 230,000 distinct CDR3 sequences, more than 15% of them singletons. The sequencing input was blood, either unsorted or a sorted T cell fraction (not recorded which). All receptors derive from a male donor with ankylosing spondylitis or in good health (not recorded which).

The chain is built from TRBV20-1 and TRBJ2-7; TRBD2 matches 7 bases. CDR3 length: 15 amino acids. V was pared by 6 bases and J by 2 bases, with 13 bases of the junction left unmatched. Germline V gene data show CDR1 as DFQATT and CDR2 as SNEGSKA (reference sequence). CDR3 sequence reads: CSASLASGAAYEQYF. Here the CDR3 DNA reads TGCAGTGCGTCTCTGGCGAGCGGGGCCGCCTACGAGCAGTACTTC.

The J gene is TRBJ2-7, the V gene TRBV29-1; D is unclear. This CDR3 is built from 10 residues. Germline CDR1 and CDR2: SQVTM and ANQGSEA. Trimming removed 6 bases from V and 7 bases from J, with 10 bases in between. The CDR3 nucleotides are TGCAGCGTACGGATGGGGGAGCAGTACTTC. Amino acid sequence: CSVRMGEQYF.

The chain has TRBV19 and TRBJ2-1; 10 nucleotides match TRBD2. This CDR3 region has 15 residues. With 2 bases clipped from V and 10 bases from J, the junction kept 8 bases outside the gene matches. Per germline, CDR1 LNHDA and CDR2 SQIVND (reference sequence). The CDR3 sequence: CASSITLAGASEQFF. The CDR3 DNA sequence: TGTGCCAGTAGTATAACTCTAGCGGGAGCGAGCGAGCAGTTCTTC.

The chain carries TRBV3-1 and TRBJ2-1, with D perhaps matching TRBD2 (6 bases). Per the germline V gene, CDR1 is LGHDT and CDR2 is YNNKEL (reference sequence). V dropped 2 bases and J dropped 3 bases, with 11 bases sitting between them. The CDR3 has 15 residues. This CDR3 reads CASSQKRDFYNEQFF. DNA of the CDR3: TGTGCCAGCAGCCAAAAAAGGGACTTCTACAATGAGCAGTTCTTC.

V and J are TRBV12-3 or TRBV12-4 and TRBJ2-1; unclear D gene. The CDR3 has 11 amino acids. Between the trimmed V and J ends, which lost 3 bases and 8 bases, there was a span of 5 bases. The CDR3 region is CASSFADEQFF. The CDR3 bases are TGTGCCAGCAGTTTTGCGGATGAGCAGTTCTTC.

In this sample, this clonotype turned up once. The chain uses TRBV5-8 and TRBJ2-1; TRBD2 agrees at 8 bases. The CDR3 sequence is 14 residues long. CDR1 is SGHTS, CDR2 YDEGEE, per germline. V was pared by 2 bases and J by 8 bases, with 6 bases of the junction left unmatched. CDR3 nucleotide sequence: TGTGCCAGCAGCTTCCCGGGACTAGGGGATGAGCAGTTCTTC. It codes for CASSFPGLGDEQFF. The full variable domain, in which reference TRBV5-8 and TRBJ2-1 provide the parts outside the CDR3, is EAGVTQSPTHLIKTRGQQATLRCSPISGHTSVYWYQQALGLGLQFLLWYDEGEERNRGNFPPRFSGRQFPNYSSELNVNALELEDSALYLCASSFPGLGDEQFFGPGTRLTVL.

This clonotype was seen just once. The germline gene is not matched at one end of the junction; a read error may be the cause. The chain joins TRBV7-3 to TRBJ2-1; 10 positions match TRBD2. The CDR3 covers 15 residues. From germline, CDR1 is SGHTA and CDR2 FQGTGA. CDR3 region: CASSLLAGGYNERFF. The CDR3 DNA follows: TGTGCCAGCAGCTTATTAGCGGGAGGCTACAATGAGCGGTTCTTC.

This clonotype was observed at least ten times. The J gene is TRBJ2-7, the V gene TRBV29-1; D remains unclear. V lost 4 bases, J lost 3 bases, and 10 bases lay in between. This CDR3 has 12 amino acids. CDR1 is SQVTM, CDR2 ANQGSEA, per germline. DNA for the CDR3: TGCAGCGTTGGGTCCTCATACTACGAGCAGTACTTC. Translated, it gives CSVGSSYYEQYF.

This clonotype was detected only a few times. This sequence joins TRBV7-9 and TRBJ2-1; D could derive from TRBD1 or TRBD2 (6 bases each). The CDR3 extends over 14 amino acids. Germline V CDR1 and CDR2: SEHNR, FQNEAQ (reference sequence). Deletions cut 5 bases from V and 6 bases from J, with 14 bases between. Here the CDR3 DNA reads TGTGCCAGCAGCGGAGGGGTCAGGGGCAATGAGCAGTTCTTC. It translates to CASSGGVRGNEQFF.

Note on this clonotype: No DNA is shown, since the ends of the CDR3 on it are uncertain; the CDR3 is the one TCRdb lists. The chain couples TRBV21-1 to TRBJ2-6; the table's D call TRBD1 went unverified against the DNA. TRBV21-1 corresponds to a pseudogene. The CDR3 has 17 amino acids, counting both end residues. The CDR3 loop is CASSRDRFASGANVLTF.

In DNA form, the CDR3 reads TGTGCCAGCAGGAGACTAGTTGACACCGGGGAGCTGTTTTTT. This translates into CASRRLVDTGELFF. The chain joins TRBV27 to TRBJ2-2, with D possibly matching TRBD2 (6 bases). The CDR3 contains 14 residues. V gave up 6 bases and J gave up 3 bases, with 11 bases separating them. From germline, CDR1 is MNHEY and CDR2 SMNVEV (reference sequence).

The gene calls are TRBV15 and TRBJ2-3, with unresolved D. V lost 3 bases and J lost 1, with 5 bases in between. There are 13 residues in the CDR3. CDR1 and CDR2 (germline): LNHNV, YYDKDF (reference sequence). The CDR3 here is CATSSPRTDTQYF. The CDR3 DNA reads TGTGCCACCAGCAGCCCGCGCACAGATACGCAGTATTTT. Supplemented by reference TRBV15 and TRBJ2-3, the full variable domain reads DAMVIQNPRYQVTQFGKPVTLSCSQTLNHNVMYWYQQKSSQAPKLLFHYYDKDFNNEADTPDNFQSRRPNTSFCFLDIRSPGLGDTAMYLCATSSPRTDTQYFGPGTRLTVL.

In this sample, this clonotype turned up many times. As DNA, the CDR3 is TGTGCCAGCAGTTGGCCTAGCGGGAGATACAATGAGCAGTTCTTC. Its translation is CASSWPSGRYNEQFF. The chain combines TRBV6-4 with TRBJ2-1, with TRBD2 identical over 10 bases. This CDR3 is 15 amino acids long. Germline assignment: CDR1 MRHNA and CDR2 SNTAGT. The V segment lost 5 bases and the J segment 4 bases; nucleotides outside the gene matches: 5.

The V call is TRBV5-1, the J call TRBJ2-3; perhaps TRBD2 as D (5 bases). The V end was cut by 5 bases, the J end by 4 bases, with 17 bases between. Germline lookup yields CDR1 SGHRS and CDR2 YFSETQ. The CDR3 contains 15 residues. In DNA form, the CDR3 reads TGCGCCAGCAGGGCTAGCCCCGGAGATGCAGATACGCAGTATTTT. Its translation: CASRASPGDADTQYF. The full variable domain, with the rest looked up from reference TRBV5-1 and TRBJ2-3, is KAGVTQTPRYLIKTRGQQVTLSCSPISGHRSVSWYQQTPGQGLQFLFEYFSETQRNKGNFPGRFSGRQFSNSRSEMNVSTLELGDSALYLCASRASPGDADTQYFGPGTRLTVL.

V is TRBV4-3 and J is TRBJ2-2; D remains ambiguous. Germline V lookup: CDR1 LGHNA, CDR2 YSLEER. This CDR3 is built from 14 residues. V lost 1 base, J lost 3 bases, and 6 bases lay in between. CDR3 amino acids: CASSQVDYTGELFF. CDR3 bases: TGCGCCAGCAGCCAAGTTGATTACACCGGGGAGCTGTTTTTT.

The chain links TRBV2 to TRBJ2-7; D possibly corresponds to TRBD1 (5 bases). Germline V lookup: CDR1 SNHLY, CDR2 FYNNEI. This CDR3 is 13 amino acids long. V lost 0 bases and J lost 4, with 7 bases in between. The CDR3 loop reads CASSEADTYEQYF. DNA of the CDR3: TGTGCCAGCAGTGAAGCGGACACGTACGAGCAGTACTTC.

V gene TRBV9 combines with J gene TRBJ1-2, with 7 bases that match TRBD1. The junction had 3 bases not matched to a gene; V was cut back by 0 bases and J by 1 base. CDR3 size: 15 residues. CDR1 and CDR2 from the germline V gene are SGDLS and YYNGEE. CDR3 in amino acids: CASSVGDSINYGYTF. CDR3 DNA: TGTGCCAGCAGCGTAGGGGACAGCATTAACTATGGCTACACCTTC.

This chain uses TRBV12-3 or TRBV12-4 with TRBJ2-3; 8 bases are shared with TRBD2. V was clipped by 7 bases and J by 1 base; unmatched bases: 10. This CDR3 contains 16 residues. CDR3 protein: CASTSRAGGGTDTQYF. Here the CDR3 DNA reads TGTGCCAGCACCTCCAGGGCGGGAGGCGGCACAGATACGCAGTATTTT.

In its sample, this clonotype was seen many times. This rearrangement joins TRBV4-1 to TRBJ2-7, with 14 bases that match TRBD2. The germline V gene encodes CDR1 MGHRA and CDR2 YSYEKL. J gave up 4 bases and V 0 bases, and 5 bases lay outside the gene matches. This CDR3 has 17 amino acids. In nucleotides, the CDR3 is TGCGCCAGCAGCCAAGAAGGGACTAGCGGGAGTGGATACGAGCAGTACTTC. It is translated as CASSQEGTSGSGYEQYF.

The chain combines TRBV20-1 with TRBJ2-1; TRBD2 aligns across 7 bases. The CDR3 spans 16 residues. Trimming cost V 0 bases and J 2 bases; bases outside gene matches: 7. The germline gives CDR1 DFQATT, CDR2 SNEGSKA (reference sequence). The CDR3 loop reads CSARDDYGLAYNEQFF. Here the CDR3 DNA reads TGCAGTGCTAGAGATGATTACGGACTAGCCTACAATGAGCAGTTCTTC.

The gene calls are TRBV29-1 and TRBJ2-7; 8 nucleotides agree with TRBD2. The CDR3 is 13 amino acids. Germline trimming cut 6 bases from V and 3 bases from J; bases unmatched to any gene: 7. Germline-derived CDR1 and CDR2 are SQVTM and ANQGSEA. CDR3 sequence reads: CSVNSGGSYEQYF. CDR3 nucleotide sequence: TGCAGCGTCAACTCGGGGGGGAGCTACGAGCAGTACTTC.

V gene TRBV9 combines with J gene TRBJ2-4, with 8 bases that match TRBD2. Germline assignment: CDR1 SGDLS and CDR2 YYNGEE. V was pared by 3 bases and J by 7 bases, with 6 bases of the junction left unmatched. This CDR3 contains 14 residues. As DNA, the CDR3 is TGTGCCAGCAGCGCCGGGACTAGTTTGAACATTCAGTACTTC. This encodes CASSAGTSLNIQYF.

This chain connects TRBV9 to TRBJ2-7; a possible D gene is TRBD2 (6 bases). V lost 7 bases to trimming and J lost 2 bases, with 16 bases between them. CDR3 length: 14 residues. The V gene's germline CDR1 is SGDLS and CDR2 YYNGEE. DNA of the CDR3: TGTGCCAGCGGCGGCGGGACCTCACCCTACGAGCAGTACTTC. It encodes CASGGGTSPYEQYF.